Following are 28 T cell receptor beta chains from one sample sequenced in a study of T cell responses to AZD1222 COVID-19 vaccine (dated by TCRdb to the early 2020s). Library creation used the immunoSEQ multiplex PCR assay. The table was pulled from immuneACCESS by TCRdb, which kept in-frame rearrangements only. Such tables lose some clones; where checked, under half of the loss comes from unresolved V genes, and the rest has no known cause. In all, the sample holds about 130,000 clones, and approximately 92% of those were seen once. The top ten hold 6.5% to 8.5% of the sample. Reading the label with the study, this specimen's time point is: about 28 days (+/-7) after the second vaccine dose. Sequencing used peripheral blood, obtained 28 days after the second AZD1222 dose. The receptors were gathered from an adult who received the AZD1222 COVID-19 vaccine.

This chain connects TRBV2 to TRBJ1-5, with D perhaps matching TRBD1 (5 bases). CDR1 is SNHLY, CDR2 FYNNEI, per germline. The CDR3 is made up of 14 amino acids. V was cut by 2 bases and J by 7 bases, with 12 bases left in between. The CDR3 DNA follows: TGTGCCAGCAGTGAATCGGGGGTTTGGCAGCCCCAGCATTTT. Amino acids: CASSESGVWQPQHF. Together with reference TRBV2 and TRBJ1-5, the CDR3 gives the full variable domain: EPEVTQTPSHQVTQMGQEVILRCVPISNHLYFYWYRQILGQKVEFLVSFYNNEISEKSEIFDDQFSVERPDGSNFTLKIRSTKLEDSAMYFCASSESGVWQPQHFGDGTRLSIL.

J is TRBJ2-1 and V is TRBV7-2, with D maybe TRBD2 (5 bases). The germline CDR1 and CDR2 sequences are SGHTA and FQGNSA. The CDR3 has 14 amino acids. V was cut by 5 bases and J by 10 bases, with 18 bases left in between. CDR3 DNA sequence: TGTGCCAGCAGCGCACTAGTCGGGCCCCGGGAGCAGTTCTTC. It yields the protein CASSALVGPREQFF.

This chain uses TRBV2 with TRBJ1-1; 8 bases match TRBD1. Trimming removed 6 bases from V and 4 bases from J; junction bases left unmatched: 7. Germline CDR1 SNHLY, CDR2 FYNNEI. The length of the CDR3 is 14 residues. Written as DNA, the CDR3 is TGTGCCAGCAGCCAGGGGGCCGGGGCCACTGAAGCTTTCTTT. Amino acids: CASSQGAGATEAFF.

The V gene is TRBV28, the J gene TRBJ1-5, with 11 bases fitting TRBD1. Germline CDR1 MDHEN, CDR2 SYDVKM. J was trimmed by 7 bases and V by 7 bases; bases with no gene match: 12. CDR3 length: 16 residues. The CDR3 spells CASTRTGGYFFQPQHF. CDR3 sequence (DNA): TGTGCCAGCACCAGGACAGGGGGCTATTTTTTCCAGCCCCAGCATTTT.

V gene TRBV25-1 combines with J gene TRBJ1-6; D perhaps matches TRBD1 (5 bases). The V end lost 8 bases, the J end lost 10 bases, and 12 bases lay between the germline ends. Germline loops: CDR1 MGHDK, CDR2 SYGVNS. The CDR3 sequence is 12 residues long. CDR3 amino acids: CASGPGVSPLHF. The DNA of the CDR3 is TGTGCCAGCGGTCCGGGGGTATCACCCCTCCACTTT. Based on the CDR3 plus reference TRBV25-1 and TRBJ1-6, the full variable domain is EADIYQTPRYLVIGTGKKITLECSQTMGHDKMYWYQQDPGMELHLIHYSYGVNSTEKGDLSSESTVSRIRTEHFPLTLESARPSHTSQYLCASGPGVSPLHFGNGTRLTVT.

This sequence joins TRBV24-1 and TRBJ2-5; TRBD2 matches 11 bases. Germline V CDR1 and CDR2: KGHDR, SFDVKD. CDR3 length: 16 amino acids. V shed 3 bases, J shed 4 bases, and the junction held 6 bases outside the gene matches. The DNA for the CDR3 is TGTGCCACCAGTGATCTTAGCGGGGGGGCTTCAGAGACCCAGTACTTC. It specifies CATSDLSGGASETQYF.

This chain uses TRBV19 with TRBJ1-6; 7 bases fit TRBD1. The CDR3 has 15 amino acids. Looked up from germline, CDR1 is LNHDA and CDR2 is SQIVND (reference sequence). J lost 10 bases, V lost 1 base, and 7 bases had no gene match. The chain's CDR3 is CASSIGPGGISPLHF. CDR3 nucleotide sequence: TGTGCCAGTAGTATAGGTCCAGGGGGTATCTCACCCCTCCACTTT.

The rearrangement joins TRBV5-1 to TRBJ2-2; D gene uncertain. V gave up 4 bases and J gave up 2 bases, with 9 bases separating them. Germline CDR1 and CDR2: SGHRS and YFSETQ. This CDR3 has 14 residues. The CDR3 sequence is CASSPPANTGELFF. The DNA of the CDR3 is TGCGCCAGCAGCCCACCCGCAAACACCGGGGAGCTGTTTTTT.

This chain joins TRBV5-3 and TRBJ1-2; no clear D gene. TRBV5-3 is an ORF for which the function is uncertain. Trimming took off 0 bases at V and 3 bases at J, with 21 bases between the two ends. The CDR3 length is 18 residues. The CDR3 region is CARSLERPLRRADYGYTF. DNA for the CDR3: TGTGCCAGAAGCTTGGAGCGGCCACTCAGGAGGGCGGACTATGGCTACACCTTC.

The CDR3 reads CASKRTGWVYEQYF. DNA of the CDR3: TGTGCCAGCAAACGGACAGGGTGGGTTTACGAGCAGTACTTC. V and J are TRBV27 and TRBJ2-7, with TRBD1 matching over 8 bases. Germline V gene data show CDR1 as MNHEY and CDR2 as SMNVEV (reference sequence). This CDR3 contains 14 residues. The V segment lost 7 bases and the J segment 4 bases; nucleotides outside the gene matches: 9.

This clone was observed once. The chain joins TRBV4-2 to TRBJ1-5; D unresolved. Per germline, CDR1 LGHNA and CDR2 YNFKEQ. The CDR3 totals 14 residues. The germline V and J ends were trimmed by 3 bases and 2 bases, with 8 bases remaining between them. The CDR3 loop is CASSHALGNQPQHF. The DNA of the CDR3 is TGTGCCAGCAGCCACGCGTTAGGCAATCAGCCCCAGCATTTT.

The chain combines TRBV19 with TRBJ1-5, with D tentatively TRBD1 (6 bases). Trimming took off 3 bases at V and 7 bases at J, with 22 bases between the two ends. This CDR3 is built from 17 residues. Germline assignment: CDR1 LNHDA and CDR2 SQIVND (reference sequence). In DNA, the CDR3 is TGTGCCAGTAGTATCTTCGGTTTAAGGGGGGGCCACCAGCCCCAGCATTTT. It is translated as CASSIFGLRGGHQPQHF.

The chain recombines TRBV6-5 with TRBJ1-2, with D uncertain. V was cut by 0 bases and J by 3 bases, with 14 bases left in between. The CDR3 is 16 amino acids. The germline V gene has CDR1 MNHEY and CDR2 SVGAGI. CDR3 amino acids: CASSYSPGSGYYGYTF. DNA of the CDR3: TGTGCCAGCAGTTACTCGCCCGGCTCCGGCTACTATGGCTACACCTTC.

V gene TRBV20-1 combines with J gene TRBJ1-5; D not resolved. Between the trimmed V and J ends, which lost 8 bases and 1 base, there was a span of 6 bases. The CDR3 is 11 residues long. Germline loops: CDR1 DFQATT, CDR2 SNEGSKA (reference sequence). For the CDR3, the DNA is TGCAGTCTTAACAGCAATCAGCCCCAGCATTTT. Encoded protein: CSLNSNQPQHF.

The chain joins TRBV14 to TRBJ1-2; the D gene is possibly TRBD1 (6 bases). V shed 3 bases and J shed 5 bases, with 10 bases lying between them. This CDR3 is built from 13 residues. Germline values: CDR1 SGHDN, CDR2 FVKESK. CDR3 sequence reads: CASSHPGQYGYTF. CDR3 coding DNA: TGTGCCAGCAGCCATCCCGGACAGTATGGCTACACCTTC.

V usage is TRBV5-6 and J usage is TRBJ2-1, with D perhaps TRBD1 (6 bases). Germline-derived CDR1 and CDR2 are SGHDT and YYEEEE. V lost 2 bases and J 9 bases, leaving 6 bases between the germline ends. The CDR3 is 11 amino acids. The CDR3, as DNA: TGTGCCAGCAGCTTAGGGGGTGAGCAGTTCTTC. Its translation is CASSLGGEQFF.

The gene calls are TRBV9 and TRBJ1-3; D call uncertain. CDR1 and CDR2 (germline): SGDLS, YYNGEE. With 0 bases removed from V and 0 bases from J, the gap between germline ends came to 4 bases. The CDR3 sequence is 14 residues long. CDR3 sequence: CASSVALSGNTIYF. In DNA form, the CDR3 reads TGTGCCAGCAGCGTAGCTCTCTCTGGAAACACCATATATTTT.

The chain links TRBV6-1 to TRBJ1-3; D not resolved. The germline V and J ends were trimmed by 2 bases and 0 bases, with 11 bases remaining between them. Germline V gene data show CDR1 as MNHNS and CDR2 as SASEGT. The CDR3 is made up of 16 amino acids. CDR3 loop: CASSEMADRSGNTIYF. The CDR3 region has the DNA TGTGCCAGCAGTGAAATGGCAGATCGCTCTGGAAACACCATATATTTT.

CDR3 bases: TGTGCCAGCACTCCTCAGGGGTGGCCTGAAGCTTTCTTT. It specifies CASTPQGWPEAFF. This sequence joins TRBV6-5 and TRBJ1-1; a weak D match, TRBD1 (6 bases). CDR1 and CDR2 from the germline V gene are MNHEY and SVGAGI. CDR3 size: 13 residues. Trimming removed 7 bases from V and 6 bases from J, with 15 bases in between.

This chain connects TRBV6-4 to TRBJ2-5, with 10 bases aligning to TRBD2. CDR3 length: 16 residues. V was clipped by 0 bases and J by 3 bases; unmatched bases: 4. Per germline, CDR1 MRHNA and CDR2 SNTAGT. Written as DNA, the CDR3 is TGTGCCAGCAGTGACTCTCCTAGCGGGGGAAAAGAGACCCAGTACTTC. It is translated as CASSDSPSGGKETQYF.

A note on this clone: The same CDR3 arises from other DNA sequences in this sample as well. The chain couples TRBV4-1 to TRBJ1-4, with a tentative D call TRBD1 (6 bases). Trimming removed 2 bases from V and 3 bases from J, with 10 bases in between. This CDR3 region has 15 residues. The germline V gene has CDR1 MGHRA and CDR2 YSYEKL. CDR3 coding DNA: TGCGCCAGCAGCCAATTTAACAGGGCTAATGAAAAACTGTTTTTT. It codes for CASSQFNRANEKLFF.

The chain has TRBV12-3 or TRBV12-4 and TRBJ1-4, with D possibly TRBD1 on 5 matching bases. The CDR3 is 13 residues long. The germline V and J ends were trimmed by 7 bases and 8 bases, with 14 bases remaining between them. The chain's CDR3 is CASNQGGTEKLFF. The CDR3 bases are TGTGCCAGCAACCAGGGTGGTACGGAAAAACTGTTTTTT.

This clone was recorded once. J is TRBJ1-4 and V is TRBV6-1; 8 positions match TRBD1. CDR3 size: 14 residues. Germline CDR1 and CDR2: MNHNS and SASEGT. Trimming cost V 2 bases and J 8 bases; bases outside gene matches: 4. CDR3 amino acids: CASSEQGAWEKLFF. CDR3 sequence (DNA): TGTGCCAGCAGTGAACAGGGGGCTTGGGAAAAACTGTTTTTT.

This chain connects TRBV29-1 to TRBJ1-5; 8 nucleotides match TRBD1. V shed 1 base, J shed 7 bases, and the junction held 3 bases outside the gene matches. CDR3 length: 13 amino acids. Germline assignment: CDR1 SQVTM and CDR2 ANQGSEA. The CDR3 DNA is TGCAGCGTTGAAGCAGGGGGCGGCCAGCCCCAGCATTTT. This gives the protein CSVEAGGGQPQHF.

The gene calls are TRBV18 and TRBJ2-7; D possibly corresponds to TRBD1 (5 bases). The CDR3 covers 12 residues. The V and J ends lost 2 bases and 4 bases respectively, with 6 bases between them. Germline V gene sequence: CDR1 KGHSH, CDR2 LQKENI. As DNA, the CDR3 is TGTGCCAGCTCACCAGACAGATACGAGCAGTACTTC. Its translation: CASSPDRYEQYF.

The V gene is TRBV9, the J gene TRBJ1-2, with D uncertain. CDR3 length equals 14 residues. The germline V gene encodes CDR1 SGDLS and CDR2 YYNGEE. V was pared by 4 bases and J by 5 bases, with 15 bases between. The CDR3 protein is CASSPGAGPYGYTF. In nucleotides, the CDR3 is TGTGCCAGCAGCCCAGGAGCAGGACCGTATGGCTACACCTTC.

The J gene is TRBJ1-6, the V gene TRBV27, with D perhaps TRBD1 (5 bases). Germline CDR1 reads MNHEY; CDR2 reads SMNVEV (reference sequence). Trimming pared 3 bases from V and 7 bases from J, leaving 16 bases between. This CDR3 contains 16 residues. This CDR3 reads CASSLGPYPTNSPLHF. The CDR3 bases are TGTGCCAGCAGTTTGGGGCCCTATCCCACCAATTCACCCCTCCACTTT.

Concerning this clone: The junction does not match germline at one end; this may be a read error. J is TRBJ2-3 and V is TRBV7-2; 14 bases map to TRBD2. CDR3 size: 19 residues. Germline-derived CDR1 and CDR2 are SGHTA and FQGNSA. In DNA form, the CDR3 reads TGTGCCAGCAGCTACCAGACTAGCGGGGGGGCCATTCACACAAATACGCAGTATTTT. Translation gives CASSYQTSGGAIHTNTQYF.